This T cell receptor beta chain is from a study of regulatory T cells in long-lasting Graves disease. Combining iRepertoire HTBI primers with Arm-PCR of CDR3 regions, the authors built TCR beta libraries. MiXCR, run by TCRdb on the multiplex PCR reads, gives a single entry per CDR3 protein. This sample has 560,000 or so distinct CDR3 sequences, with roughly 16% found just once. A word on this clonotype: Its antigen is unknown.

General observations from the study: Accuracy could have been hurt by small sample size.

The time point here: newly diagnosed GD, antithyroid drugs for less than 3 months. RNA extracted from PBMCs served as the sequencing template. As a group, patients came from one endocrinology department in Xi'an, China. V was trimmed by 6 bases and J by 4 bases, leaving 7 bases between them. Germline V gives CDR1 MNHNS, CDR2 SASEGT. CDR3 length: 13 amino acids. The same data also went into a second study, on T cells in Graves' hyperthyroidism and ophthalmopathy. This second report adds: HTBI primers were the set used in a first-round RT-PCR of the TCR CDR3.

This sequence was found in a man aged 18 to 30 with Graves disease. V gene TRBV6-1 combines with J gene TRBJ2-6; D is uncertain. The input for sequencing was peripheral blood mononuclear cells (PBMCs), taken at new diagnosis, from a patient treated with antithyroid drugs. CDR3 nucleotides: TGTGCCAGCAGCCCACAGGGGGCCAACGTCCTGACTTTC. Its protein product is CASSPQGANVLTF.